This record covers a single T cell receptor (beta chain). This entry is derived from a study of blood T cell repertoires in COVID-19. The overall study: Samples representing acute and convalescent COVID-19 were sourced from the United States, Italy and Spain. PBMCs, B-cell-depleted T cells, or T cells were the source of the cDNA or gDNA that made up the material.

TCRdb's table, derived via immunoSEQ multiplex PCR, lists solely in-frame clones and lacks some. The table has 150,000 or so clones, around four fifths seen once. Participants were aged about 18 to 90 years, lived in some 23 US areas, and enrolled virtually. Each participant's cohort was designated according to participant-reported clinical history. Germline CDR1 is LNHDA and CDR2 is SQIVND (reference sequence). The CDR3 consists of 13 residues. Losses at the gene ends were 6 bases for V and 7 bases for J; bases not matched to a gene: 5. The genes are TRBV19 and TRBJ2-1, with 8 bases aligning to TRBD1. The clonotype originates from a woman aged 45-65 years in a cohort exposed to, infected with or recovered from COVID-19 (not recorded which). The sequenced sample consisted of PBMCs or T cells enriched from blood (not recorded which). The CDR3 bases are TGTGCCAGTAGGGCAGGGGGCTTGAATGAGCAGTTCTTC. Translating gives CASRAGGLNEQFF.